The 22 T cell receptor beta chains listed next were all sequenced from one sample in a study of T cells in Graves' hyperthyroidism and ophthalmopathy. Amplification of TCR beta CDR3 regions used RNA as the template. TCR CDR3 regions were first amplified by RT-PCR with HTBI primers. MiXCR, run by TCRdb on the multiplex PCR reads, gives a single entry per CDR3 protein. This sample has fewer than 550,000 distinct CDR3 sequences, with about 24% found just once. The specimen was blood. The receptors stem from a woman aged 25 to 39 with Graves' ophthalmopathy.

The rearrangement joins TRBV19 to TRBJ1-2, with 10 bases identical to TRBD1. J lost 5 bases, V lost 4 bases, and 4 bases had no gene match. Germline-derived CDR1 and CDR2 are LNHDA and SQIVND (reference sequence). The CDR3 length is 14 residues. The CDR3 loop reads CASSTGQGFYGYTF. The CDR3 DNA sequence: TGTGCCAGTAGTACGGGACAGGGGTTTTATGGCTACACCTTC.

This clonotype was counted only a few times. The V and J genes are TRBV20-1 and TRBJ2-7; 10 positions match TRBD2. CDR1 and CDR2 from the germline V gene are DFQATT and SNEGSKA (reference sequence). With V trimmed by 3 bases and J by 4 bases, 6 bases remained unmatched. This CDR3 has 14 residues. The CDR3 loop reads CSARGLAKPYEQYF. CDR3 DNA sequence: TGCAGTGCTAGGGGACTAGCGAAACCTTACGAGCAGTACTTC.

The gene calls are TRBV15 and TRBJ2-7; TRBD2 aligns across 8 bases. CDR1 is LNHNV and CDR2 is YYDKDF in the germline V gene (reference sequence). Trimming at V came to 2 bases and at J to 0 bases, leaving 0 bases not matched to a gene. CDR3 length equals 14 residues. DNA of the CDR3: TGTGCCACCAGCAGACTAGCGGGCTCCTACGAGCAGTACTTC. The encoded protein is CATSRLAGSYEQYF.

For the CDR3, the DNA is TGCAGCGAGAAGCCTAGCGGGACAGCTCCCTACGAGCAGTACTTC. Translation gives CSEKPSGTAPYEQYF. The chain is built from TRBV29-1 and TRBJ2-7; 9 bases map to TRBD2. The CDR3 sequence is 15 residues long. In germline, CDR1 is SQVTM, CDR2 ANQGSEA. Germline trimming cut 7 bases from V and 2 bases from J; bases unmatched to any gene: 12.

Many counts were recorded for this clonotype. The chain uses TRBV6-1 and TRBJ1-5; D perhaps matches TRBD1 (5 bases). There are 16 residues in the CDR3. Trimming shortened V by 6 bases and J by 0 bases, and 15 bases separated the two germline ends. CDR1 MNHNS and CDR2 SASEGT come from the germline V gene. The CDR3 loop is CASRKIRDVSNQPQHF. The CDR3 region has the DNA TGTGCCAGCAGAAAGATTCGGGACGTTAGCAATCAGCCCCAGCATTTT.

By share, this clonotype counts as medium-sized. DNA for the CDR3: TGTGCCAGCAGCGCCCCGGAGGGCCTGAATCAGCCCCAGCATTTT. Its translation: CASSAPEGLNQPQHF. The rearrangement joins TRBV28 to TRBJ1-5, with no clear D. This CDR3 is 15 amino acids long. Trimming removed 6 bases from V and 4 bases from J, with 16 bases in between. Germline V lookup: CDR1 MDHEN, CDR2 SYDVKM.

This chain connects TRBV27 to TRBJ2-7; a weak D match, TRBD1 (5 bases). In germline, CDR1 is MNHEY, CDR2 SMNVEV (reference sequence). V was clipped by 1 base and J by 2 bases, with 12 bases between them. CDR3 size: 15 residues. The CDR3 spells CASSLFQGSPYEQYF. The DNA of the CDR3 is TGTGCCAGCAGTTTATTTCAGGGATCCCCCTACGAGCAGTACTTC.

This clonotype has just a few counts. The chain employs TRBV28 and TRBJ2-1; tentatively, D is TRBD1 (6 bases). In germline, CDR1 is MDHEN, CDR2 SYDVKM. The V and J ends lost 4 bases and 7 bases respectively, with 20 bases between them. This CDR3 has 16 amino acids. CDR3 DNA: TGTGCCAGCAGTTCTACCACCGACAGGCTATTGAATGAGCAGTTCTTC. Amino acid sequence: CASSSTTDRLLNEQFF.

The table lists this clonotype with many counts. This chain links TRBV30 with TRBJ1-2; possible D gene TRBD1, 5 bases. V was cut by 5 bases and J by 6 bases, with 16 bases left in between. This CDR3 has 13 amino acids. Germline CDR1 GTSNPN, CDR2 SVGIG (reference sequence). CDR3 loop: CAWGRQNPDGYTF. The DNA for the CDR3 is TGTGCCTGGGGGAGACAGAATCCGGATGGCTACACCTTC.

This clonotype appeared many times. V gene TRBV12-3 or TRBV12-4 combines with J gene TRBJ2-2; tentative D call: TRBD1 (6 bases). The CDR3 is 14 amino acids. The V gene lost 2 bases and the J gene lost 4 bases, with 8 bases spanning the gap. The CDR3 region is CASSLYRATGELFF. The CDR3 DNA reads TGTGCCAGCAGTTTATACAGGGCCACCGGGGAGCTGTTTTTT.

This rearrangement joins TRBV6-1 to TRBJ1-1; tentative D call: TRBD1 (5 bases). V was shortened by 6 bases and J by 7 bases, with 21 bases between the two germline ends. The CDR3 sequence is 15 residues long. Germline-derived CDR1 and CDR2 are MNHNS and SASEGT. The CDR3 region is CASRADVGPWGEAFF. As DNA, the CDR3 is TGTGCCAGCAGAGCCGACGTGGGACCCTGGGGTGAAGCTTTCTTT.

This clonotype was counted a few times. This sequence joins TRBV6-2 or TRBV6-3 and TRBJ2-5; either TRBD1 or TRBD2 may fit D (5 bases each). V lost 11 bases, J lost 5 bases, and 21 bases lay in between. CDR3 length: 14 amino acids. CDR1 is MNHEY and CDR2 is SVGEGT in the germline V gene. CDR3 amino acids: CAGNWDARTETQYF. The CDR3 bases are TGTGCCGGAAATTGGGACGCCCGGACGGAGACCCAGTACTTC.

The sample holds many counts of this clonotype. The chain employs TRBV6-5 and TRBJ2-2; no clear D. Trimming removed 6 bases at V and 7 bases at J, with 3 bases between. Germline assignment: CDR1 MNHEY and CDR2 SVGAGI. This CDR3 region has 10 residues. The CDR3 DNA is TGTGCCAGCAGGGGCGGGGAGCTGTTTTTT. It yields the protein CASRGGELFF.

The table lists this clonotype with many counts. The chain has TRBV12-3 or TRBV12-4 and TRBJ2-7; the D call may be TRBD1 or TRBD2 (5 bases each). V was cut by 1 base and J by 2 bases, with 15 bases left in between. This CDR3 spans 16 amino acids. CDR3 DNA sequence: TGTGCCAGCAGTTTAGGGGACCGAGTAAGCCCCTACGAGCAGTACTTC. Its protein is CASSLGDRVSPYEQYF.

To note about this clonotype: The conserved phenylalanine or tryptophan normally closing the CDR3 is absent here, so this likely arose from a read error. The V call is TRBV6-5, the J call TRBJ1-1, with 9 positions matching TRBD1. Germline V gene sequence: CDR1 MNHEY, CDR2 SVGAGI. The CDR3 totals 15 residues. V was pared by 4 bases and J by 11 bases, with 14 bases of the junction left unmatched. CDR3 in DNA: TGTGCCAGCAGTTGGGGGAACACAGGGGGCCTGGGGGCTTTCTCT. It encodes CASSWGNTGGLGAFS.

V usage is TRBV19 and J usage is TRBJ1-5; no definite D call. Germline values: CDR1 LNHDA, CDR2 SQIVND (reference sequence). The CDR3 is 15 residues long. The ends were cut back, 6 bases at V and 4 bases at J, with 16 bases in the middle. The CDR3 spells CASSQYHPGNQPQHF. CDR3 nucleotide sequence: TGTGCCAGTAGCCAATACCACCCTGGGAATCAGCCCCAGCATTTT.

The rearrangement links TRBV6-1 to TRBJ2-5, with TRBD2 matching over 15 bases. Losses at the gene ends were 4 bases for V and 2 bases for J; bases not matched to a gene: 8. Germline lookup yields CDR1 MNHNS and CDR2 SASEGT. The CDR3 length is 18 residues. Here the CDR3 DNA reads TGTGCCAGCAGTGCATGGACTAGCGGGGGGGGATCACAAGAGACCCAGTACTTC. This encodes CASSAWTSGGGSQETQYF.

This clonotype appeared a few times. V usage is TRBV6-2 or TRBV6-3 and J usage is TRBJ2-7; no definite D call. Germline values: CDR1 MNHEY, CDR2 SVGEGT. CDR3 size: 13 residues. V gave up 8 bases and J gave up 2 bases, with 13 bases separating them. The CDR3 bases are TGTGCCAGCCGCAGCGAGATTCCCTACGAGCAGTACTTC. Protein: CASRSEIPYEQYF.

This clonotype occurred a few times. The chain recombines TRBV20-1 with TRBJ1-3, with TRBD1 matching over 7 bases. The CDR3 has 16 amino acids. Unmatched junction bases numbered 10, after V lost 3 bases and J lost 2 bases. Germline values: CDR1 DFQATT, CDR2 SNEGSKA (reference sequence). The CDR3, as DNA: TGCAGTGCTAGTCCTACAGGGGCGCGGGCTGGAAACACCATATATTTT. Translated: CSASPTGARAGNTIYF.

This chain uses TRBV11-2 with TRBJ1-2; the match to TRBD1 covers 7 bases. CDR3 length equals 17 residues. CDR1 and CDR2 from the germline V gene are SGHAT and FQNNGV. With 5 bases clipped from V and 4 bases from J, the junction kept 16 bases outside the gene matches. The DNA of the CDR3 is TGTGCCAGCAGCCACGGACAGGCGTCCAGGGGAGGCTATGGCTACACCTTC. It codes for CASSHGQASRGGYGYTF.

A few counts support this clonotype. The rearrangement joins TRBV7-2 to TRBJ1-1; no clear D. Germline V gene data show CDR1 as SGHTA and CDR2 as FQGNSA. CDR3 length: 13 amino acids. V lost 4 bases to trimming and J lost 2 bases, with 8 bases between them. Here the CDR3 reads CASSSQPNTEAFF. Written as DNA, the CDR3 is TGTGCCAGCAGCTCGCAACCCAACACTGAAGCTTTCTTT.

This clonotype has only a few counts. This rearrangement joins TRBV12-3 or TRBV12-4 to TRBJ2-7; D possibly matches TRBD1 or TRBD2 (6 bases each). The ends were cut back, 1 base at V and 4 bases at J, with 11 bases in the middle. The CDR3 runs 14 residues. The CDR3 loop is CASSLVEGVYEQYF. CDR3 nucleotide sequence: TGTGCCAGCAGTTTAGTGGAGGGGGTTTACGAGCAGTACTTC.